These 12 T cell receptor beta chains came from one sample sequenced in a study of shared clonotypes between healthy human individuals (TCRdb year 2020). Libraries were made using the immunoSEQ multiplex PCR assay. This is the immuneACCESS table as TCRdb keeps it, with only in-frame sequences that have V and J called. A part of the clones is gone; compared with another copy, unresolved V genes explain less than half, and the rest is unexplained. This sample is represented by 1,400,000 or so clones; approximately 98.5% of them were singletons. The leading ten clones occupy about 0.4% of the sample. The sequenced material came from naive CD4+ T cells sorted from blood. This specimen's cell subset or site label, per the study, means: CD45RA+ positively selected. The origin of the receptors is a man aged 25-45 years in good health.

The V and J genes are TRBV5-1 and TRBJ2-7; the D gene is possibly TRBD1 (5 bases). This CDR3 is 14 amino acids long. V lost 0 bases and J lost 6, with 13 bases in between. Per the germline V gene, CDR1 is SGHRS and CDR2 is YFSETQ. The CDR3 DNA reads TGCGCCAGCAGCTTGGGGCAGGGTCTCGGCGAGCAGTACTTC. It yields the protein CASSLGQGLGEQYF.

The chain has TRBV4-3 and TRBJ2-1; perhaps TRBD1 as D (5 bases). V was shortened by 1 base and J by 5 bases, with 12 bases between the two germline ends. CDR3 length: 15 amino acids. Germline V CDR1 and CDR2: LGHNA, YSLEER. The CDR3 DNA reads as TGCGCCAGCAGCCAAGTCGATGCAGGGAACAATGAGCAGTTCTTC. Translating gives CASSQVDAGNNEQFF.

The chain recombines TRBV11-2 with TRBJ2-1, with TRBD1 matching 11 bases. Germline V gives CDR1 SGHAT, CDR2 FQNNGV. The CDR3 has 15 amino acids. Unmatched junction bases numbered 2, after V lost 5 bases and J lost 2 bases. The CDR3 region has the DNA TGTGCCAGCAGCCGGACAGGGGGCGCCTACAATGAGCAGTTCTTC. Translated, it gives CASSRTGGAYNEQFF.

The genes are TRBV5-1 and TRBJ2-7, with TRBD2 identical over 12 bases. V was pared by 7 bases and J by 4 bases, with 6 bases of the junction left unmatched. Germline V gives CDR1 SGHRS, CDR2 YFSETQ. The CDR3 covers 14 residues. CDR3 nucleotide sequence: TGCGCCAGCCGAACGACTAGCGGGAGTTACGAGCAGTACTTC. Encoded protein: CASRTTSGSYEQYF.

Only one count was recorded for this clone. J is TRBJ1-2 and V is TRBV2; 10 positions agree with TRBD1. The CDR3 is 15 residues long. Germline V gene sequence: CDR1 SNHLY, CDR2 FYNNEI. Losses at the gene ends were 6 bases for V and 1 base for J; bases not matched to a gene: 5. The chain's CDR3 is CASSYGTGVNYGYTF. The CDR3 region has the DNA TGTGCCAGCAGCTACGGGACAGGGGTTAACTATGGCTACACCTTC.

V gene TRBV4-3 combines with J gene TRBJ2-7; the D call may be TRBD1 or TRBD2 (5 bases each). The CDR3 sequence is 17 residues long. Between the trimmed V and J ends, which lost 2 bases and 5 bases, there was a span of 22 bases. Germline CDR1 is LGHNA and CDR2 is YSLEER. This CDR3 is CASSQPNRRTQTNEQYF. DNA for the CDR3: TGCGCCAGCAGCCAACCCAATCGGAGGACACAAACCAACGAGCAGTACTTC.

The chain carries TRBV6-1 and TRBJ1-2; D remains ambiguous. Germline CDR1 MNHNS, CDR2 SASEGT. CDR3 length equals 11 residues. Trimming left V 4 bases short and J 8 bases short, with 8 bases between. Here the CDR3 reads CASSVTWGYTF. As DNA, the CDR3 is TGTGCCAGCAGTGTAACCTGGGGCTACACCTTC.

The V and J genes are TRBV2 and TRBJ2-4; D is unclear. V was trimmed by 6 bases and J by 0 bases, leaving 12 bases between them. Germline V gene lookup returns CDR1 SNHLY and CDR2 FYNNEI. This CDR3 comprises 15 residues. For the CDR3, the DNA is TGTGCCAGCAGCTGGACGGAATTAGCCAAAAACATTCAGTACTTC. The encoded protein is CASSWTELAKNIQYF.

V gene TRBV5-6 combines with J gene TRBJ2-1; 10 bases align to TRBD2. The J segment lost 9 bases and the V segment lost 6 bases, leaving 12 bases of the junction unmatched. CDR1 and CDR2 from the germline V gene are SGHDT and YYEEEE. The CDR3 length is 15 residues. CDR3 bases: TGTGCCAGCATTCTGAGCGGGAGGGCCGTCGTTGAGCAGTTCTTC. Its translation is CASILSGRAVVEQFF. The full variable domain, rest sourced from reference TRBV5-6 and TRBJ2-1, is DAGVTQSPTHLIKTRGQQVTLRCSPKSGHDTVSWYQQALGQGPQFIFQYYEEEERQRGNFPDRFSGHQFPNYSSELNVNALLLGDSALYLCASILSGRAVVEQFFGPGTRLTVL.

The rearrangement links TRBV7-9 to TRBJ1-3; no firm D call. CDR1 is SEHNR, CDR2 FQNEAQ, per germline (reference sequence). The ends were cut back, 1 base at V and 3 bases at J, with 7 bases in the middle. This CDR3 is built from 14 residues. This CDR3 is CASSLDPLGNTIYF. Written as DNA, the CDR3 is TGTGCCAGCAGCTTAGACCCTCTTGGAAACACCATATATTTT.

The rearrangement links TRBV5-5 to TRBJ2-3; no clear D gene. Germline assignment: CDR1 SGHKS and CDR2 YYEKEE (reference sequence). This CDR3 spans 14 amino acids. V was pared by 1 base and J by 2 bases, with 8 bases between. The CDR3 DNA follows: TGTGCCAGCAGCTTGACGGTTTTCACAGATACGCAGTATTTT. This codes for CASSLTVFTDTQYF.

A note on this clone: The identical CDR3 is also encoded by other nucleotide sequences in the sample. CDR3 amino acids: CASSVAGETQYF. The CDR3 DNA follows: TGTGCCAGCAGCGTAGCCGGGGAGACCCAGTACTTC. The gene calls are TRBV9 and TRBJ2-5; D not resolved. Trimming took off 0 bases at V and 5 bases at J, with 5 bases between the two ends. The CDR3 loop spans 12 amino acids. Germline-derived CDR1 and CDR2 are SGDLS and YYNGEE.